Detailed here is one T cell receptor (beta chain). Antigen specificity is unknown. The sample comes from a study of cytomegalovirus exposure and HLA in healthy donors. Study-wide results and limits: Presence/absence results assume similar sequencing depth per donor, which may not hold. Rates of TCR association differed by HLA locus in a later analysis, with DRB1 highest and HLA-C lowest.

Per the germline V gene, CDR1 is KGHSH and CDR2 is LQKENI. This CDR3 spans 14 amino acids. V lost 3 bases, J lost 5 bases, and 14 bases lay in between. Primers included in the PCR were 60 Vbeta and 13 Jbeta primers. Clones were read by immunoSEQ multiplex PCR, and TCRdb kept only the in-frame ones, dropping some. The sample carries around 64,000 clones, approximately 81% recorded once. The genes are TRBV18 and TRBJ2-7; weak D call: TRBD1 (6 bases). The sample was PBMCs. The receptor was derived from a woman under 40 in good health and CMV-seropositive. CDR3 loop: CASSPLDRGDEQYF. In nucleotides, the CDR3 is TGTGCCAGCTCACCTTTGGACAGAGGGGACGAGCAGTACTTC.